Given below is one T cell receptor beta chain in context. Germline V gene sequence: CDR1 DFQATT, CDR2 SNEGSKA (reference sequence). The CDR3 has 14 amino acids. V was trimmed by 6 bases and J by 0 bases, leaving 13 bases between them. Constant-region reverse primers amplified full-length variable regions, followed by semi-nested Nested Universal Primer A PCR. TCRdb reprocessed the 5' RACE reads via MiXCR and lists one record per CDR3 protein. This sample has some 5,000 distinct CDR3 sequences, with around three quarters found just once. The genes are TRBV20-1 and TRBJ2-3, with D hard to call. The specimen sequenced was naive CD4+ T cells sorted from blood. Subset denoted: naive CD4+ T cells, CD4+CD45RA+CD25-. The sequence was collected from a female donor with breast cancer. CDR3 bases: TGCAGTGCCCCACCGGCAGCTAGCACAGATACGCAGTATTTT. It translates to CSAPPAASTDTQYF.